This T cell receptor beta chain was recovered during a study of T cells in Graves' hyperthyroidism and ophthalmopathy. The CDR3 sequence is 16 residues long. Germline-derived CDR1 and CDR2 are SEHNR and FQNEAQ (reference sequence). The V and J ends lost 6 bases and 2 bases respectively, with 16 bases between them. TCR beta CDR3 sequences were amplified from RNA transcripts. The HTBI primer set drove a first-round RT-PCR of the TCR CDR3. TCRdb reanalysed the multiplex PCR reads using MiXCR and keeps one entry per CDR3 protein. The table lists 450,000 to 500,000 distinct CDR3 sequences, about 20% of them singletons, with less than 65% in the top ten. This clonotype was counted between two and nine times. Investigators excluded patients with uncontrolled infection, other autoimmune disease, pregnancy or lactation. The diagnostic basis comprised clinical symptoms, serum thyroxine and TRAb, thyroid ultrasound and orbital computed tomography. The source of the PBMCs was over 8.5 ml of fresh peripheral blood.

This TCR was recovered from a woman in her sixties or seventies with Graves' ophthalmopathy. The genes are TRBV7-9 and TRBJ2-2; the D call may be TRBD1 or TRBD2 (5 bases each). Sequenced sample: blood. The CDR3, as DNA: TGTGCCAGCAGGATCTGGGACGGACGCAACACCGGGGAGCTGTTTTTT. Translation: CASRIWDGRNTGELFF.